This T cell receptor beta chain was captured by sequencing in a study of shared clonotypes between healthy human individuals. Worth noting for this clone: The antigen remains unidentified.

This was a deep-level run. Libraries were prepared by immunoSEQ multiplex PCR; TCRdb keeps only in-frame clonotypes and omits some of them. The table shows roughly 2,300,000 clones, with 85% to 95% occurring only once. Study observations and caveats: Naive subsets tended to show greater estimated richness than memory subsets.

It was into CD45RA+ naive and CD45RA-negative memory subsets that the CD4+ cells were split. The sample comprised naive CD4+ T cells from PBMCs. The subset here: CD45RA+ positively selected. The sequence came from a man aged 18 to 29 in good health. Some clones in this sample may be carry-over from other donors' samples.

CDR3 loop: CASSLGRATQYF. DNA for the CDR3: TGCGCCAGCAGCTTGGGTCGGGCGACCCAGTACTTC. The chain couples TRBV5-1 to TRBJ2-5; the D is unclear. Germline V gene lookup returns CDR1 SGHRS and CDR2 YFSETQ. CDR3 size: 12 residues. V lost 0 bases, J lost 7 bases, and 7 bases lay in between. The whole variable domain, remainder taken from reference TRBV5-1 and TRBJ2-5, is KAGVTQTPRYLIKTRGQQVTLSCSPISGHRSVSWYQQTPGQGLQFLFEYFSETQRNKGNFPGRFSGRQFSNSRSEMNVSTLELGDSALYLCASSLGRATQYFGPGTRLLVL.